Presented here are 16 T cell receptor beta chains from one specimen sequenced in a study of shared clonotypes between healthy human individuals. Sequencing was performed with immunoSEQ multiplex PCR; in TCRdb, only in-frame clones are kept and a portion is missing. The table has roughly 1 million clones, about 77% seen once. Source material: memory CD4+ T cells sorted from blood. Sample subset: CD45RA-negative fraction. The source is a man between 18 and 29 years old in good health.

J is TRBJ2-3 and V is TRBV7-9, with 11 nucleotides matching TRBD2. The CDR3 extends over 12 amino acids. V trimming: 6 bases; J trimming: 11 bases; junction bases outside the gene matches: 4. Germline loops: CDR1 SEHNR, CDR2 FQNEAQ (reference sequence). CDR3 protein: CASSTLAGGQYF. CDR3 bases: TGTGCCAGCAGTACCCTAGCGGGGGGGCAGTATTTT.

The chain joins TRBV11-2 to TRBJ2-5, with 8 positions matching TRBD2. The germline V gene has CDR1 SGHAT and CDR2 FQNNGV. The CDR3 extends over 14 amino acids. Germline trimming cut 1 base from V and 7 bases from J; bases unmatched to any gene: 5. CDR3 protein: CASSLAGGPGTQYF. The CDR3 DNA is TGTGCCAGCAGCTTAGCGGGAGGGCCCGGGACCCAGTACTTC.

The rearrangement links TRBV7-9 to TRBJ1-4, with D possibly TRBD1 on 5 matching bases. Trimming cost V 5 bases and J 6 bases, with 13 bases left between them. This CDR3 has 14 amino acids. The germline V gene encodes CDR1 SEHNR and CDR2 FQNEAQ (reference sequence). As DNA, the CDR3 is TGTGCCAGCAGCCTCGGCAGGGAGGATGAAAAACTGTTTTTT. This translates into CASSLGREDEKLFF.

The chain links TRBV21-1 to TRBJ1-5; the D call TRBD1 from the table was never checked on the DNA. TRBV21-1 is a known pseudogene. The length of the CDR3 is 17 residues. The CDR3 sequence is CASSTFFSGDRNQPQHF. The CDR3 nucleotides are TGTGCCAGCAGCACCTTCTTTTCCGGGGACAGAAATCAGCCCCAGCATTTT.

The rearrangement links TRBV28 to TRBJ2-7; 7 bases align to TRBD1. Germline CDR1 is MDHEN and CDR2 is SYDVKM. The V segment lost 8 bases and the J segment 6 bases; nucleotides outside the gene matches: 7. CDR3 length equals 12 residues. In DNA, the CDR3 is TGTGCCAGCTGCGACAGGGTTTGCGAGCAGTACTTC. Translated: CASCDRVCEQYF.

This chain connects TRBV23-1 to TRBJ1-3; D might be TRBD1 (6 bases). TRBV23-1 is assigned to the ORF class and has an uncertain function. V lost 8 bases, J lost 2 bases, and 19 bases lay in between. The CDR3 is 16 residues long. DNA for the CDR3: TGCGCCAGCCCCCCCATGGGGGCGAGCGCTGGAAACACCATATATTTT. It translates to CASPPMGASAGNTIYF.

CDR3 in DNA: TGTGCCTGGATTCCGGACAGATACACTGAAGCTTTCTTT. Amino acid sequence: CAWIPDRYTEAFF. This chain joins TRBV30 and TRBJ1-1; D may be TRBD1 (6 bases). The CDR3 runs to 13 residues. Germline-derived CDR1 and CDR2 are GTSNPN and SVGIG (reference sequence). V shed 4 bases and J shed 3 bases, with 12 bases lying between them. The full variable domain, rest sourced from reference TRBV30 and TRBJ1-1, is SQTIHQWPATLVQPVGSPLSLECTVEGTSNPNLYWYRQAAGRGLQLLFYSVGIGQISSEVPQNLSASRPQDRQFILSSKKLLLSDSGFYLCAWIPDRYTEAFFGQGTRLTVV.

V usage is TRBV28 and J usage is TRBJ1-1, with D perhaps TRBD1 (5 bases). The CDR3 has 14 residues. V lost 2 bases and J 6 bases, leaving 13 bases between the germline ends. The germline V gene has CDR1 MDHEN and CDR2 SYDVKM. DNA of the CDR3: TGTGCCAGCAGTTTAAGACAGTTTAGCGCTGAAGCTTTCTTT. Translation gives CASSLRQFSAEAFF.

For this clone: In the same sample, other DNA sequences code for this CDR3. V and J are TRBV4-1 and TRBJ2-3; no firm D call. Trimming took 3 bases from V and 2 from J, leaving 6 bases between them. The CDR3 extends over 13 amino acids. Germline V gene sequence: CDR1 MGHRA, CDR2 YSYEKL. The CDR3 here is CASSHPNTDTQYF. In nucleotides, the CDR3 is TGCGCCAGCAGCCATCCTAACACAGATACGCAGTATTTT.

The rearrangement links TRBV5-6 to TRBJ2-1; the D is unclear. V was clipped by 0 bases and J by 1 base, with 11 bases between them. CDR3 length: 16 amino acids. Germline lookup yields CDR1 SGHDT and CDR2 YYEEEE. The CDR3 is CASSLEGIQSYNEQFF. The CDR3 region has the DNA TGTGCCAGCAGCTTGGAAGGGATACAGTCCTACAATGAGCAGTTCTTC.

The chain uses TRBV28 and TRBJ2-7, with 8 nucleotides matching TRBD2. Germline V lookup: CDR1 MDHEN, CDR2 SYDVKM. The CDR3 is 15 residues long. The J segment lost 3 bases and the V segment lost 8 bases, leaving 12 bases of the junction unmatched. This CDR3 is CASGRPGLGDYEQYF. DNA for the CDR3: TGTGCCAGCGGCAGACCGGGACTAGGGGACTACGAGCAGTACTTC.

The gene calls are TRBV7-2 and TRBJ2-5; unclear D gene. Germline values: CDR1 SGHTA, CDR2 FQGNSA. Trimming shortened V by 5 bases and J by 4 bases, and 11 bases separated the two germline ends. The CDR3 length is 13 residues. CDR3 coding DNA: TGTGCCAGCAGCGCCGGGCGGCGAGAGACCCAGTACTTC. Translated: CASSAGRRETQYF.

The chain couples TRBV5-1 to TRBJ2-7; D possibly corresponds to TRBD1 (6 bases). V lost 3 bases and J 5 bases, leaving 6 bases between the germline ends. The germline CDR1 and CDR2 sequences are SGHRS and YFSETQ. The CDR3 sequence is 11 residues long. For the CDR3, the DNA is TGCGCCAGCAGCTACAGGGACGAGCAGTACTTC. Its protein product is CASSYRDEQYF.

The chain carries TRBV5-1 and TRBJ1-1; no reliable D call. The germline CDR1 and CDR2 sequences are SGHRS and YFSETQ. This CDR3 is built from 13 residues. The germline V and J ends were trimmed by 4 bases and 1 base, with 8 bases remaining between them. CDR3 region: CASSQRGNTEAFF. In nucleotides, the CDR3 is TGCGCCAGCAGCCAGCGGGGGAACACTGAAGCTTTCTTT.

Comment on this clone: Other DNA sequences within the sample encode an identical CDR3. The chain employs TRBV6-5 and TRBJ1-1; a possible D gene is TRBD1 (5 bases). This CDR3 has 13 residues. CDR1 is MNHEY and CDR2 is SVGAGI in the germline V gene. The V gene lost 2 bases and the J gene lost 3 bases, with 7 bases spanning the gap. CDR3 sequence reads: CASSYDSYTEAFF. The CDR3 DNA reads TGTGCCAGCAGTTACGACAGTTACACTGAAGCTTTCTTT.

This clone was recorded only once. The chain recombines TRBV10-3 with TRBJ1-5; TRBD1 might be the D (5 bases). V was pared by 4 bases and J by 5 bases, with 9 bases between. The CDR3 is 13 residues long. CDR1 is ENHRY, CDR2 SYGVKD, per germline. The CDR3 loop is CAISVDSYQPQHF. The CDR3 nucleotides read TGTGCCATCAGTGTAGACAGCTATCAGCCCCAGCATTTT.